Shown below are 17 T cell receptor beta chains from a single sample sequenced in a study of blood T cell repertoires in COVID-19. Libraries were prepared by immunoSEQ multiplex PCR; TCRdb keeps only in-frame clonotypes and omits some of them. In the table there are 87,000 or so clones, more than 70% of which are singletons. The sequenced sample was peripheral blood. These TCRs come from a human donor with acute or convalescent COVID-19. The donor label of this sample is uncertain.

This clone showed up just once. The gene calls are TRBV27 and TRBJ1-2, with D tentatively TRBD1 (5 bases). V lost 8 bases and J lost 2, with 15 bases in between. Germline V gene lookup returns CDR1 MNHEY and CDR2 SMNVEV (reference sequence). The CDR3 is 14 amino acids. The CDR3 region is CASAQVGMNYGYTF. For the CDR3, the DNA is TGTGCCAGCGCACAGGTGGGGATGAACTATGGCTACACCTTC.

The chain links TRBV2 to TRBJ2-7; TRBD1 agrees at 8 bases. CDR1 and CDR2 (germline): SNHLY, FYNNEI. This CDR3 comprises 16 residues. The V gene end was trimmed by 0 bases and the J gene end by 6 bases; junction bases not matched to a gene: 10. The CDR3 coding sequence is TGTGCCAGCAGTGAAGCAAGGTGGAGGGGACAGGCCGAGCAGTACTTC. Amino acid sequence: CASSEARWRGQAEQYF.

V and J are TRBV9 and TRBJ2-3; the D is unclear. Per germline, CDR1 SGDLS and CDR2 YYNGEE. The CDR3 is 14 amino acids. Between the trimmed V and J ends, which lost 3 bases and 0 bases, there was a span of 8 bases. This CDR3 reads CASSATSSTDTQYF. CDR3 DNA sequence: TGTGCCAGCAGCGCAACTTCTAGCACAGATACGCAGTATTTT. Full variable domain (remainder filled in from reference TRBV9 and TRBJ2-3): DSGVTQTPKHLITATGQRVTLRCSPRSGDLSVYWYQQSLDQGLQFLIQYYNGEERAKGNILERFSAQQFPDLHSELNLSSLELGDSALYFCASSATSSTDTQYFGPGTRLTVL.

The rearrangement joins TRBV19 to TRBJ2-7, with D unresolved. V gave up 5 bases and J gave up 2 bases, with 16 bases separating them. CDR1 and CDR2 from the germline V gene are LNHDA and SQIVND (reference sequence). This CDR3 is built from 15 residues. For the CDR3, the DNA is TGTGCCAGTAGTGGATCCCTGGGCGTCACCTACGAGCAGTACTTC. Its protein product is CASSGSLGVTYEQYF.

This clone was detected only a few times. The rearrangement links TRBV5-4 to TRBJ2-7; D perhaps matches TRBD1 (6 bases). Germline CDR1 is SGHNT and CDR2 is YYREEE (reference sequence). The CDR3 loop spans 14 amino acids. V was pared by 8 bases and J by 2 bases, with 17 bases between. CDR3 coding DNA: TGTGCCAGTCTGACAATCGACAGGCCCTACGAGCAGTACTTC. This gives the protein CASLTIDRPYEQYF.

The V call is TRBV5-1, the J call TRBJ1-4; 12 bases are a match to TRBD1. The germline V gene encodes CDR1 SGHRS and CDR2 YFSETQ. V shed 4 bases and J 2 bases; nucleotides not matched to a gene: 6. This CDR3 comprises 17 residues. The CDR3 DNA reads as TGCGCCAGCAGCGAGGGACAGGGGGCGCCTACTAATGAAAAACTGTTTTTT. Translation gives CASSEGQGAPTNEKLFF.

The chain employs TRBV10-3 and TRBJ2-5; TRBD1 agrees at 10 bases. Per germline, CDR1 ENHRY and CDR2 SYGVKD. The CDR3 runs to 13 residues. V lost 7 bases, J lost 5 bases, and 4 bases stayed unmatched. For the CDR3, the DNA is TGTGCCATCACCCCGGGACAGGGGGAGACCCAGTACTTC. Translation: CAITPGQGETQYF.

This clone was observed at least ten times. CDR3 in amino acids: CASSLALRRGSSNQPQHF. The DNA of the CDR3 is TGTGCCAGCAGCTTAGCCCTCCGCAGAGGGAGCAGCAATCAGCCCCAGCATTTT. This chain uses TRBV7-8 with TRBJ1-5, with no clear D. Per germline, CDR1 SGHVS and CDR2 FQNEAQ. With 0 bases removed from V and 1 base from J, the gap between germline ends came to 16 bases. CDR3 length equals 18 residues. Full variable domain (rest looked up from reference TRBV7-8 and TRBJ1-5): GAGVSQSPRYKVAKRGQDVALRCDPISGHVSLFWYQQALGQGPEFLTYFQNEAQLDKSGLPSDRFFAERPEGSVSTLKIQRTQQEDSAVYLCASSLALRRGSSNQPQHFGDGTRLSIL.

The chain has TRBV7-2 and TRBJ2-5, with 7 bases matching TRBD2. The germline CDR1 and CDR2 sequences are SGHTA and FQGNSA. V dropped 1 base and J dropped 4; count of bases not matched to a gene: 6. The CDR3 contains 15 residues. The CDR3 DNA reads TGTGCCAGCAGCTTAGGACCGGGGAGGGCAGAGACCCAGTACTTC. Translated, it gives CASSLGPGRAETQYF.

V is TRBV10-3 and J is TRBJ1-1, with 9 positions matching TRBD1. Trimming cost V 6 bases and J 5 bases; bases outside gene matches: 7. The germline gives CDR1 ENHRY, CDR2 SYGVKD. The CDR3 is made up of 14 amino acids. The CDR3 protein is CAIRRVTGGTEAFF. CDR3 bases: TGTGCCATCAGGAGGGTGACAGGGGGGACTGAAGCTTTCTTT.

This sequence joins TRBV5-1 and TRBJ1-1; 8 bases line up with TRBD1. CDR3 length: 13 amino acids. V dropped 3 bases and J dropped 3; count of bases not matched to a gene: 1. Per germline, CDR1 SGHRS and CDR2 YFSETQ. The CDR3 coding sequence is TGCGCCAGCAGCTCACAGGGGGACACTGAAGCTTTCTTT. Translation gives CASSSQGDTEAFF. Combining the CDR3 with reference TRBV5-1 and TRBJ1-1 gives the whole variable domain KAGVTQTPRYLIKTRGQQVTLSCSPISGHRSVSWYQQTPGQGLQFLFEYFSETQRNKGNFPGRFSGRQFSNSRSEMNVSTLELGDSALYLCASSSQGDTEAFFGQGTRLTVV.

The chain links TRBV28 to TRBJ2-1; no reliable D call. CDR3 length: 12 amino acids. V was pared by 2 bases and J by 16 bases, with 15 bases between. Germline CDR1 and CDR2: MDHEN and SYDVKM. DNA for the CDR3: TGTGCCAGCAGTTTAACAATGGGCAGGTCATTCTTC. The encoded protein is CASSLTMGRSFF.

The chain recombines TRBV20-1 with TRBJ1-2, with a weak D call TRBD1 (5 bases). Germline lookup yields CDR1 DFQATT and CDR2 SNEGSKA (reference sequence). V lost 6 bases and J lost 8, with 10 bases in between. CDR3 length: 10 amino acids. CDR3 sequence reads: CSAGDLGYTF. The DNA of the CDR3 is TGCAGTGCAGGGGATCTGGGCTACACCTTC.

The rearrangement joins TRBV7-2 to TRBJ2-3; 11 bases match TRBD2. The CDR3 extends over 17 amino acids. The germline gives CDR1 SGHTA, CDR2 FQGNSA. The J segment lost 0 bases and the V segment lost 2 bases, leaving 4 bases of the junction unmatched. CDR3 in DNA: TGTGCCAGCAGCTTACTAGCGGGGGGTCTGAGCACAGATACGCAGTATTTT. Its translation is CASSLLAGGLSTDTQYF.

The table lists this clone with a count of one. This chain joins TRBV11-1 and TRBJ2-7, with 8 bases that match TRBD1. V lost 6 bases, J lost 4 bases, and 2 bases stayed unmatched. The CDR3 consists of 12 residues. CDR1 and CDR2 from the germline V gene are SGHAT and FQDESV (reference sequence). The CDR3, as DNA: TGTGCCAGCAGTCGGACAGGGTACGAGCAGTACTTC. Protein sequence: CASSRTGYEQYF.

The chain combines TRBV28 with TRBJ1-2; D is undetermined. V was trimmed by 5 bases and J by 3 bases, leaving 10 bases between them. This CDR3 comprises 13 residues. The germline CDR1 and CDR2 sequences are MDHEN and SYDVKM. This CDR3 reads CASSLLRDYGYTF. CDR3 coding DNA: TGTGCCAGCAGTCTTCTAAGAGACTATGGCTACACCTTC.

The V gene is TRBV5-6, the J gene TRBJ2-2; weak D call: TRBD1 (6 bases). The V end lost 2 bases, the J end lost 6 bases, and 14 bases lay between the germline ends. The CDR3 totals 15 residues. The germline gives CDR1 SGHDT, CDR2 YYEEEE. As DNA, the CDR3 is TGTGCCAGCAGCTTTACAGGGTCTAGAGCCGGGGAGCTGTTTTTT. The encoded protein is CASSFTGSRAGELFF.